This passage covers 32 T cell receptor beta chains from one sample sequenced in a study of blood T cell repertoires in COVID-19. Some clones are missing from TCRdb's copy, which holds only in-frame ones; the method was immunoSEQ multiplex PCR. The sample shows under 200,000 clones, 76% of them seen only once. Sequenced: peripheral blood. The receptors come from an elderly woman with acute or convalescent COVID-19.

CDR3: CASSTVWRTSVYYEQYF. CDR3 in DNA: TGTGCCAGCAGCACGGTCTGGAGGACTAGCGTCTACTACGAGCAGTACTTC. The V gene is TRBV7-2, the J gene TRBJ2-7; TRBD2 matches at 9 bases. Germline V gives CDR1 SGHTA, CDR2 FQGNSA. The CDR3 has 17 residues. V was pared by 5 bases and J by 3 bases, with 14 bases of the junction left unmatched.

The chain joins TRBV30 to TRBJ1-5, with D maybe TRBD1 (5 bases). The germline V and J ends were trimmed by 3 bases and 15 bases, with 24 bases remaining between them. Germline loops: CDR1 GTSNPN, CDR2 SVGIG (reference sequence). This CDR3 is 14 amino acids long. The CDR3 region has the DNA TGTGCCTGGAGCGAAACGGGGGGAGCGTATTCTGTGCATTTT. It codes for CAWSETGGAYSVHF.

This CDR3 is CASSLSGQGNEKLFF. CDR3 DNA sequence: TGTGCCAGCTCACTTTCGGGACAGGGTAATGAAAAACTGTTTTTT. This rearrangement joins TRBV18 to TRBJ1-4; 9 nucleotides agree with TRBD1. In germline, CDR1 is KGHSH, CDR2 LQKENI. With V trimmed by 4 bases and J by 4 bases, 4 bases remained unmatched. This CDR3 has 15 residues.

This sequence joins TRBV5-1 and TRBJ1-1; 8 bases match TRBD1. V was pared by 4 bases and J by 0 bases, with 8 bases of the junction left unmatched. Germline CDR1 reads SGHRS; CDR2 reads YFSETQ. CDR3 size: 16 residues. The CDR3, as DNA: TGCGCCAGCAGCCCCGACAGGGGCCAGATGAACACTGAAGCTTTCTTT. Its translation: CASSPDRGQMNTEAFF.

J is TRBJ1-1 and V is TRBV30; 7 bases are shared with TRBD1. J was trimmed by 1 base and V by 8 bases; bases with no gene match: 7. The germline CDR1 and CDR2 sequences are GTSNPN and SVGIG (reference sequence). The CDR3 consists of 13 residues. CDR3 in amino acids: CARQRQGNTEAFF. The CDR3 bases are TGTGCCCGCCAGCGACAGGGGAACACTGAAGCTTTCTTT.

The chain links TRBV7-2 to TRBJ2-1, with TRBD1 as a possible D gene (5 bases). Germline V gene lookup returns CDR1 SGHTA and CDR2 FQGNSA. The length of the CDR3 is 11 residues. The ends were cut back, 5 bases at V and 10 bases at J, with 9 bases in the middle. The CDR3 coding sequence is TGTGCCAGCAGCCCACAGGTAGAGCAGTTCTTC. It is translated as CASSPQVEQFF.

The V call is TRBV6-5, the J call TRBJ2-7; 8 nucleotides line up with TRBD1. Trimming removed 6 bases from V and 2 bases from J; junction bases left unmatched: 6. Per germline, CDR1 MNHEY and CDR2 SVGAGI. The CDR3 is made up of 14 amino acids. The CDR3 reads CASSIGQGPYEQYF. CDR3 coding DNA: TGTGCCAGCAGCATCGGACAGGGACCCTACGAGCAGTACTTC.

This chain links TRBV11-2 with TRBJ2-3; a possible D gene is TRBD1 (6 bases). V shed 5 bases and J shed 0 bases, with 18 bases lying between them. Germline values: CDR1 SGHAT, CDR2 FQNNGV. CDR3 length equals 17 residues. The CDR3 reads CASSALGVGGSTDTQYF. The CDR3 region has the DNA TGTGCCAGCAGCGCGCTAGGGGTAGGGGGTAGCACAGATACGCAGTATTTT.

The V gene is TRBV5-1, the J gene TRBJ1-4; D uncertain. The germline V gene has CDR1 SGHRS and CDR2 YFSETQ. CDR3 length: 14 amino acids. V dropped 5 bases and J dropped 0 bases, with 8 bases sitting between them. This CDR3 is CASRPGPTNEKLFF. The CDR3 bases are TGCGCCAGCAGACCGGGTCCAACTAATGAAAAACTGTTTTTT.

This clone came up once. The rearrangement uses TRBV29-1 and TRBJ2-3, with D perhaps TRBD2 (6 bases). CDR1 and CDR2 from the germline V gene are SQVTM and ANQGSEA. The CDR3 is 12 amino acids. CDR3 residues: CTGAPSTDTQYF. CDR3 sequence (DNA): TGCACGGGAGCGCCAAGCACAGATACGCAGTATTTT.

J is TRBJ1-1 and V is TRBV19, with no clear D. Trimming left V 3 bases short and J 0 bases short, with 17 bases between. Germline CDR1 LNHDA, CDR2 SQIVND (reference sequence). The CDR3 is 17 residues long. CDR3 coding DNA: TGTGCCAGTAGTATGATGGGGAGTAATTTTATGAACACTGAAGCTTTCTTT. Its protein product is CASSMMGSNFMNTEAFF.

J is TRBJ1-5 and V is TRBV6-5, with 7 positions matching TRBD1. Germline loops: CDR1 MNHEY, CDR2 SVGAGI. Trimming at V came to 6 bases and at J to 4 bases, leaving 9 bases not matched to a gene. This CDR3 has 15 amino acids. This chain's CDR3 is CASRIPGQRNQPQHF. For the CDR3, the DNA is TGTGCCAGCAGAATTCCGGGACAGAGAAATCAGCCCCAGCATTTT.

The J gene is TRBJ2-1, the V gene TRBV25-1; weak D call: TRBD2 (5 bases). Germline CDR1 and CDR2: MGHDK and SYGVNS. There are 16 residues in the CDR3. V lost 2 bases and J 8 bases, leaving 19 bases between the germline ends. The CDR3 bases are TGTGCCAGCAGTGAAAACCGACCCGGACTCCGCGATGAGCAGTTCTTC. Translated: CASSENRPGLRDEQFF.

The chain carries TRBV5-1 and TRBJ1-2, with D unclear. This CDR3 is built from 14 residues. The ends were cut back, 0 bases at V and 5 bases at J, with 11 bases in the middle. CDR1 is SGHRS and CDR2 is YFSETQ in the germline V gene. In DNA, the CDR3 is TGCGCCAGCAGCTTGGATTGGGCAGCTTATGGCTACACCTTC. Protein: CASSLDWAAYGYTF.

The V and J genes are TRBV13 and TRBJ2-7; the match to TRBD1 covers 9 bases. There are 15 residues in the CDR3. Germline values: CDR1 PRHDT, CDR2 FYEKMQ (reference sequence). V lost 5 bases to trimming and J lost 3 bases; unmatched junction nucleotides: 8. CDR3 nucleotides: TGTGCCAGCAGCACCACCAGGACAGGGGTCTACGAGCAGTACTTC. As protein: CASSTTRTGVYEQYF.

This clone was counted a few times. A junction end diverges from the germline sequence, so it may reflect a read error. The genes are TRBV10-3 and TRBJ1-3, with 8 bases aligning to TRBD1. CDR1 is ENHRY, CDR2 SYGVKD, per germline. This CDR3 has 14 amino acids. CDR3 bases: TGTGCCATCAGTGGTACTGACAGGGGAAACACCATACATTTT. Translating gives CAISGTDRGNTIHF.

The rearrangement links TRBV6-1 to TRBJ2-5; tentatively, D is TRBD2 (6 bases). The CDR3 totals 16 residues. Trimming took 4 bases from V and 2 from J, leaving 17 bases between them. Per the germline V gene, CDR1 is MNHNS and CDR2 is SASEGT. The CDR3 DNA sequence: TGTGCCAGCAGTGCCTTTGGCGGGGAGAGTCAAGAGACCCAGTACTTC. It yields the protein CASSAFGGESQETQYF.

The chain combines TRBV5-6 with TRBJ1-1; 7 bases match TRBD1. V gave up 4 bases and J gave up 1 base; unmatched junction bases: 7. CDR1 and CDR2 from the germline V gene are SGHDT and YYEEEE. The CDR3 spans 15 residues. The CDR3 reads CASSLRDSWNTEAFF. The CDR3 DNA reads as TGTGCCAGCAGCCTCCGGGACAGCTGGAACACTGAAGCTTTCTTT.

This clone was observed a handful of times. This chain connects TRBV6-2 or TRBV6-3 to TRBJ1-1; D may be TRBD1 (6 bases). From germline, CDR1 is MNHEY and CDR2 SVGEGT. The CDR3 is made up of 14 amino acids. The germline V and J ends were trimmed by 6 bases and 1 base, with 12 bases remaining between them. As DNA, the CDR3 is TGTGCCAGCAGCCCCAGGGGTGGGAACACTGAAGCTTTCTTT. Encoded protein: CASSPRGGNTEAFF.

The chain recombines TRBV24-1 with TRBJ2-1; D may be TRBD2 (6 bases). This CDR3 spans 14 amino acids. Trimming removed 0 bases from V and 12 bases from J, with 14 bases in between. Germline CDR1 is KGHDR and CDR2 is SFDVKD. The CDR3 here is CATSDLTGPGGQFF. In DNA form, the CDR3 reads TGTGCCACCAGTGATTTGACAGGCCCCGGGGGGCAGTTCTTC.

The chain links TRBV4-3 to TRBJ1-1, with D perhaps TRBD1 (5 bases). The CDR3 sequence is 13 residues long. Germline CDR1 reads LGHNA; CDR2 reads YSLEER. With 8 bases removed from V and 1 base from J, the gap between germline ends came to 11 bases. Here the CDR3 reads CASRPDRNTEAFF. CDR3 nucleotides: TGCGCCAGCCGCCCTGACAGGAACACTGAAGCTTTCTTT.

The chain recombines TRBV13 with TRBJ2-5; a possible D gene is TRBD2 (6 bases). The CDR3 extends over 15 amino acids. V dropped 5 bases and J dropped 4 bases, with 17 bases sitting between them. CDR1 is PRHDT and CDR2 is FYEKMQ in the germline V gene (reference sequence). This CDR3 reads CASSPRGGERETQYF. CDR3 nucleotide sequence: TGTGCCAGCAGCCCAAGGGGCGGGGAAAGAGAGACCCAGTACTTC.

This chain joins TRBV6-5 and TRBJ2-4; tentative D call: TRBD2 (6 bases). V lost 8 bases and J 9 bases, leaving 17 bases between the germline ends. CDR1 and CDR2 from the germline V gene are MNHEY and SVGAGI. The CDR3 has 13 amino acids. CDR3 region: CASATGARGIQYF. For the CDR3, the DNA is TGTGCCAGCGCGACCGGGGCGCGGGGCATTCAGTACTTC.

This clone has just one count. The chain is built from TRBV14 and TRBJ1-3; TRBD1 might be the D (6 bases). CDR1 is SGHDN, CDR2 FVKESK, per germline. Trimming removed 5 bases at V and 4 bases at J, with 9 bases between. CDR3 size: 13 residues. The CDR3 coding sequence is TGTGCCAGCAGCTTTGACAGGGGAAACACCATATATTTT. This sequence encodes CASSFDRGNTIYF. Full variable domain (remainder filled in from reference TRBV14 and TRBJ1-3): EAGVTQFPSHSVIEKGQTVTLRCDPISGHDNLYWYRRVMGKEIKFLLHFVKESKQDESGMPNNRFLAERTGGTYSTLKVQPAELEDSGVYFCASSFDRGNTIYFGEGSWLTVV.

The genes are TRBV12-3 or TRBV12-4 and TRBJ2-7; D is perhaps TRBD2 (6 bases). The CDR3 consists of 13 residues. Trimming took 6 bases from V and 6 from J, leaving 15 bases between them. CDR3 amino acids: CASRTNQGGEQYF. The CDR3 DNA follows: TGTGCCAGCAGAACCAACCAGGGAGGCGAGCAGTACTTC.

The chain carries TRBV11-2 and TRBJ1-3; 9 nucleotides match TRBD1. CDR3 length: 16 amino acids. Trimming at V came to 4 bases and at J to 7 bases, leaving 11 bases not matched to a gene. Germline V gene lookup returns CDR1 SGHAT and CDR2 FQNNGV. CDR3 amino acids: CASSSQGASVTNTIYF. CDR3 sequence (DNA): TGTGCCAGCAGCTCACAGGGGGCTTCAGTCACGAACACCATATATTTT.

The rearrangement joins TRBV7-2 to TRBJ1-5, with D perhaps TRBD1 (6 bases). The CDR3 spans 14 residues. V was trimmed by 5 bases and J by 4 bases, leaving 12 bases between them. The germline V gene encodes CDR1 SGHTA and CDR2 FQGNSA. CDR3 region: CASSDGTPNQPQHF. The CDR3 DNA reads as TGTGCCAGCAGCGACGGGACACCTAATCAGCCCCAGCATTTT.

This clone turned up a few times. V gene TRBV20-1 combines with J gene TRBJ1-1; D is possibly TRBD1 (5 bases). CDR1 and CDR2 (germline): DFQATT, SNEGSKA (reference sequence). This CDR3 is 11 amino acids long. V gave up 8 bases and J gave up 7 bases, with 14 bases separating them. This CDR3 is CSLPGGGEAFF. CDR3 bases: TGCAGTCTTCCTGGGGGGGGTGAAGCTTTCTTT.

The V gene is TRBV6-5, the J gene TRBJ1-2; no definite D call. This CDR3 spans 14 amino acids. CDR1 is MNHEY and CDR2 is SVGAGI in the germline V gene. Trimming took off 8 bases at V and 6 bases at J, with 19 bases between the two ends. The CDR3 sequence: CASDTNRKTDGYTF. DNA of the CDR3: TGTGCCAGCGATACCAACCGTAAAACAGATGGCTACACCTTC.

The chain has TRBV6-1 and TRBJ2-3, with a possible D match to TRBD1 (7 bases). V shed 1 base and J shed 0 bases, with 11 bases lying between them. Germline V gives CDR1 MNHNS, CDR2 SASEGT. The CDR3 loop spans 16 amino acids. CDR3 sequence (DNA): TGTGCCAGCAGTGAAGGTGCAGGGGGGAGCACAGATACGCAGTATTTT. Its protein is CASSEGAGGSTDTQYF.

The CDR3 DNA is TGTGCCAGCTCACCATTGAGACAGGGCGGTTCGGCCACGGCTGGGCAGTATTTT. As protein: CASSPLRQGGSATAGQYF. The rearrangement uses TRBV18 and TRBJ2-3; 7 bases align to TRBD1. CDR1 and CDR2 (germline): KGHSH, LQKENI. With 2 bases clipped from V and 11 bases from J, the junction kept 22 bases outside the gene matches. CDR3 length equals 18 residues.

The chain uses TRBV7-9 and TRBJ1-5, with D unresolved. Germline CDR1 and CDR2: SEHNR and FQNEAQ (reference sequence). The CDR3 loop spans 17 amino acids. With 4 bases removed from V and 0 bases from J, the gap between germline ends came to 16 bases. The CDR3 nucleotides are TGTGCCAGCAGCTCCTTCGAGGCGACCGATAGCAATCAGCCCCAGCATTTT. This translates into CASSSFEATDSNQPQHF.